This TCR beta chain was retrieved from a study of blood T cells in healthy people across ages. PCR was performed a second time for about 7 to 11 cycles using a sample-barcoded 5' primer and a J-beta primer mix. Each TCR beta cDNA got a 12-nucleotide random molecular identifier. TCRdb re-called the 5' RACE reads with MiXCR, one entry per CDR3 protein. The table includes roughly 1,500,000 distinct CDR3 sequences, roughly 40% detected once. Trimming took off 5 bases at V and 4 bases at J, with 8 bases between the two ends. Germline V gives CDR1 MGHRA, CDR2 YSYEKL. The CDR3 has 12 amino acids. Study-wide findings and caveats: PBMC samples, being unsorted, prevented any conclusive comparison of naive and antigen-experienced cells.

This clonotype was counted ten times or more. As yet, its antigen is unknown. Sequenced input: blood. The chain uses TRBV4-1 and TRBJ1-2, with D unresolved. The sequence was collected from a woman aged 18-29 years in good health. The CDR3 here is CASSGIGYGYTF. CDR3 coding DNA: TGCGCCAGCAGCGGTATCGGCTATGGCTACACCTTC.